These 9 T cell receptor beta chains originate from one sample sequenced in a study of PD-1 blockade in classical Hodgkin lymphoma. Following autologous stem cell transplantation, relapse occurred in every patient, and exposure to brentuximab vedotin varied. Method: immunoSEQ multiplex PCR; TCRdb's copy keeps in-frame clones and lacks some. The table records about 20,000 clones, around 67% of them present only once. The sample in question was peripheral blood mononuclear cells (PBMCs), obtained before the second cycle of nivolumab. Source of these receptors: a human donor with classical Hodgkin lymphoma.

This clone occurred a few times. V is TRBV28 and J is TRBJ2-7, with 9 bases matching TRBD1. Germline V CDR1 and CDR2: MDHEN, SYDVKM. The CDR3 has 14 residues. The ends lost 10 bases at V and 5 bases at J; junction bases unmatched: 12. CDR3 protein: CANPPGQGRHEQYF. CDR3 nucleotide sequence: TGTGCCAATCCCCCGGGACAGGGTCGACACGAGCAGTACTTC.

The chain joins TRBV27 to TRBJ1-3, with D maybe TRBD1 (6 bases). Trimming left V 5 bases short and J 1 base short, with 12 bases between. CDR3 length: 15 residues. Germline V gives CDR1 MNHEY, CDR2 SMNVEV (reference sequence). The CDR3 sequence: CASSTGTNSGNTIYF. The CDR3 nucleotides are TGTGCCAGCAGTACCGGGACAAATTCTGGAAACACCATATATTTT.

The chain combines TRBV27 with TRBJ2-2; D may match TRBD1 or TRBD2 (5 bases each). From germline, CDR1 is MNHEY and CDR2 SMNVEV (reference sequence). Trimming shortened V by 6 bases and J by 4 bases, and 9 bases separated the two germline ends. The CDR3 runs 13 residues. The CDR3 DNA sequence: TGTGCCAGCAGCTGGGGGACCACCGGGGAGCTGTTTTTT. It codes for CASSWGTTGELFF.

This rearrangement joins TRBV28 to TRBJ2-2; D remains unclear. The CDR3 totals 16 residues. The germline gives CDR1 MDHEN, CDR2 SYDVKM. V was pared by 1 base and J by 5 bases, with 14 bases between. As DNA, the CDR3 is TGTGCCAGCAGTTTATATGGGATCATGGTTACCGGGGAGCTGTTTTTT. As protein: CASSLYGIMVTGELFF.

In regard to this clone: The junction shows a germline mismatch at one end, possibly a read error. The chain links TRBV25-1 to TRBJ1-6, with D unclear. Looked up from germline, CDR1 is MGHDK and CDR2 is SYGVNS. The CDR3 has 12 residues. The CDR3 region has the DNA TGTGCCAGCAGAGGGCGCGGTTCATCCCTCCACTTT. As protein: CASRGRGSSLHF.

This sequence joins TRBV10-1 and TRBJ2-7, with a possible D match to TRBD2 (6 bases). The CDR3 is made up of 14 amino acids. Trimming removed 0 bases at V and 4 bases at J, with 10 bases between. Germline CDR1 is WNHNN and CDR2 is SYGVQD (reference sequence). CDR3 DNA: TGCGCCAGCAGTGAGTCTGTACGGGGGTACGAGCAGTACTTC. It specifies CASSESVRGYEQYF.

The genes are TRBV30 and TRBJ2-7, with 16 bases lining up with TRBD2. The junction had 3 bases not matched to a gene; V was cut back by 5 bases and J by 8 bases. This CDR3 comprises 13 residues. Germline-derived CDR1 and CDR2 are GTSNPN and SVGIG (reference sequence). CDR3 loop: CAWGTSGRAKQYF. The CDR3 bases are TGTGCCTGGGGGACTAGCGGGAGGGCCAAGCAGTACTTC.

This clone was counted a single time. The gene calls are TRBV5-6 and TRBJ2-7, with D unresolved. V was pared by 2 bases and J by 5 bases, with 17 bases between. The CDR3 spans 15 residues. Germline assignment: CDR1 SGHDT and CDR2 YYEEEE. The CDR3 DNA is TGTGCCAGCAGCTTCCGAAGCCTAGTTGGCAACGAGCAGTACTTC. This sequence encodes CASSFRSLVGNEQYF.

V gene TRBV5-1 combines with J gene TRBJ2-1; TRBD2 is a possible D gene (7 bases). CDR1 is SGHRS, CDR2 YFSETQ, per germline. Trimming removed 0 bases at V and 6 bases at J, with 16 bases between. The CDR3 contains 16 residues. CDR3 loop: CASSLDRGGRGNEQFF. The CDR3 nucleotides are TGCGCCAGCAGCTTGGATCGCGGGGGCCGGGGCAATGAGCAGTTCTTC. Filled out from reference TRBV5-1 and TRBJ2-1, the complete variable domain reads KAGVTQTPRYLIKTRGQQVTLSCSPISGHRSVSWYQQTPGQGLQFLFEYFSETQRNKGNFPGRFSGRQFSNSRSEMNVSTLELGDSALYLCASSLDRGGRGNEQFFGPGTRLTVL.